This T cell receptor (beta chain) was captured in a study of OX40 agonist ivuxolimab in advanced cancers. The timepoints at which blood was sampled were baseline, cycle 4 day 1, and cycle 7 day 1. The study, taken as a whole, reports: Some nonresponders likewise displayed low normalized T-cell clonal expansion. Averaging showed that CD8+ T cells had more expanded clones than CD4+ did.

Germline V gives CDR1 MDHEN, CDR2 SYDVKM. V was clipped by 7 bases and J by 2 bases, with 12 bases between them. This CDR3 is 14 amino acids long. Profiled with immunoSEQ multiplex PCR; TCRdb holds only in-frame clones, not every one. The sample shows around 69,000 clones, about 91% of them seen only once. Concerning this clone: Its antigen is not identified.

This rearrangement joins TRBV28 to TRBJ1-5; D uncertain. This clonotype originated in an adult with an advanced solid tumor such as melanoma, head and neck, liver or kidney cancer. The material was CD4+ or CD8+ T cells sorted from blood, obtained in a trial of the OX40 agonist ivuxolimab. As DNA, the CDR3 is TGTGCCAGCAAACGGCATCCGGGCAATCAGCCCCAGCATTTT. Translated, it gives CASKRHPGNQPQHF.